This T cell receptor (beta chain) appears in the sequencing data of a study of CD8+ T cells in alopecia areata. Treatment: oral pan-JAK inhibitor, 5-10 mg twice daily. Germline assignment: CDR1 SEHNR and CDR2 FQNEAQ (reference sequence). Trimming removed 3 bases from V and 2 bases from J; junction bases left unmatched: 7. The CDR3 totals 16 residues. RNA, once extracted, was reverse transcribed into cDNA for use as the sequencing template. Here immunoSEQ multiplex PCR was the method, and the copy in TCRdb shows in-frame clones only, minus some. The table has 110,000 or so clones, approximately 55% seen once.

This specimen consisted of CD4+ T cells sorted from blood, obtained at week 24, from a patient treated with tofacitinib. This chain links TRBV7-9 with TRBJ1-5, with TRBD1 matching over 7 bases. This receptor was identified in a human donor with alopecia areata. The CDR3 bases are TGTGCCAGCAGCTTTGGTCAGGGGGGGCGCAATCAGCCCCAGCATTTT. This sequence encodes CASSFGQGGRNQPQHF.